What follows describes a single T cell receptor beta chain. What this receptor recognizes is not known. No much larger clone exists at a distance of one base, and base qualities are not known. CDR1 and CDR2 were assigned from the germline V gene as MNHEY and SVGAGI. Ends trimmed: V by 5 bases, J by 8 bases; bases unmatched to a gene: 8. The CDR3 numbers 14 residues from cysteine through phenylalanine. Only the CDR3 DNA is retained, 42 bases long and in frame from the first base. The record originates from a study of T cells after somatic rescue of genetic block (TCRdb year 2020). With respect to the entire study: What the study looked at was long-term robustness, specifically in a T-cell system that came about through somatic rescue of a genetic block in T-cell development.

Library preparation was by the immunoSEQ multiplex PCR assay. TCRdb took over this immuneACCESS table, retaining in-frame rearrangements with V and J assigned. Such tables are incomplete; in checked studies, under half of the missing clones stem from an unresolved V gene, and the remainder is unexplained. The sample table contains 70,000 or so clones; only one count was recorded for about nine tenths of them. Approximately 2.9% of the sample goes to the ten largest clones. Sequencing was done on a sample of peripheral blood mononuclear cells (PBMCs). Rearrangement joined TRBV6-5 to TRBJ2-1, and 8 junction bases match TRBD2. The sequence was obtained from a man aged 40-55 years. In nucleotide form, the sequence is TGTGCCAGCAGTGACACCGGGACTAGTGATGAGCAGTTCTTC. It translates to CASSDTGTSDEQFF.